These T cell receptor beta chains were read from a single sample in a study of cytomegalovirus exposure and HLA in healthy donors. Here immunoSEQ multiplex PCR was the method, and the copy in TCRdb shows in-frame clones only, minus some. Its listing shows roughly 80,000 clones. The sequenced sample consisted of PBMCs. The receptors here all came from a man aged 50 to 59 in good health and CMV-seronegative. Each CDR3 is given with its conserved first and last residue.

cdr3_aa: CASSPTSGTTDTQYF
v_call: TRBV7-3
j_call: TRBJ2-3

cdr3_aa: CASSFGQGYEQYF
v_call: TRBV28
j_call: TRBJ2-7

cdr3_aa: CASSTGQGTYEQYF
v_call: TRBV9
j_call: TRBJ2-7

cdr3_aa: CASSHPGQGLSRPQHF
v_call: TRBV4-1
j_call: TRBJ1-5

cdr3_aa: CASREQGTDYGYTF
v_call: TRBV28
j_call: TRBJ1-2

cdr3_aa: CASSDREHLSTLHF
v_call: TRBV5-6
j_call: TRBJ1-6

cdr3_aa: CASSYGAPYEQYF
v_call: TRBV6-5
j_call: TRBJ2-7

cdr3_aa: CASSLGTGFLAFF
v_call: TRBV5-1
j_call: TRBJ1-1

cdr3_aa: CASGGGTGGLSEETQYF
v_call: TRBV28
j_call: TRBJ2-5

cdr3_aa: CASSELGGLDDEQYF
v_call: TRBV2
j_call: TRBJ2-7

cdr3_aa: CASSSTGGNEQFF
v_call: TRBV7-9
j_call: TRBJ2-1

cdr3_aa: CASSEGGDTEAFF
v_call: TRBV25-1
j_call: TRBJ1-1

cdr3_aa: CATSRQGKETQYF
v_call: TRBV15
j_call: TRBJ2-5

cdr3_aa: CSVVRGPYQETQYF
v_call: TRBV29-1
j_call: TRBJ2-5

cdr3_aa: CASSYSSRGGDYEQYF
v_call: TRBV6-5
j_call: TRBJ2-7

cdr3_aa: CASIPLSGILINYGYTF
v_call: TRBV27
j_call: TRBJ1-2

cdr3_aa: CASSLRENTGELFF
v_call: TRBV19
j_call: TRBJ2-2

cdr3_aa: CASSLWGATVNTEAFF
v_call: TRBV5-8
j_call: TRBJ1-1

cdr3_aa: CASRSGYSNQPQHF
v_call: TRBV28
j_call: TRBJ1-5

cdr3_aa: CASSLNGQSNEKLFF
v_call: TRBV7-9
j_call: TRBJ1-4

cdr3_aa: CASSLDWSYEQYF
v_call: TRBV11-2
j_call: TRBJ2-7

cdr3_aa: CSVDIADSPYGYTF
v_call: TRBV29-1
j_call: TRBJ1-2

cdr3_aa: CASSREAGGQYEQYF
v_call: TRBV18
j_call: TRBJ2-7

cdr3_aa: CASSQRPGYNSPLHF
v_call: TRBV4-1
j_call: TRBJ1-6

cdr3_aa: CASSPPGTGGEKLFF
v_call: TRBV18
j_call: TRBJ1-4

cdr3_aa: CAIRPGQGDEQYF
v_call: TRBV10-3
j_call: TRBJ2-7

cdr3_aa: CSVGQTSNYGYTF
v_call: TRBV29-1
j_call: TRBJ1-2

cdr3_aa: CSVWTSGVRDTQYF
v_call: TRBV29-1
j_call: TRBJ2-3

cdr3_aa: CASLERFGSNQPQHF
v_call: TRBV10-1
j_call: TRBJ1-5

cdr3_aa: CASYGSDRVAAEAFF
v_call: TRBV30
j_call: TRBJ1-1

cdr3_aa: CASSSWGVQGTQYF
v_call: TRBV7-2
j_call: TRBJ2-5

cdr3_aa: CASKTTVSEQFF
v_call: TRBV4-1
j_call: TRBJ2-1

cdr3_aa: CASSLFSMNTEAFF
v_call: TRBV28
j_call: TRBJ1-1

cdr3_aa: CASNRDRDGYTF
v_call: TRBV14
j_call: TRBJ1-2

cdr3_aa: CASSSVLNTEAFF
v_call: TRBV6-5
j_call: TRBJ1-1

cdr3_aa: CASWTGTETQYF
v_call: TRBV6-5
j_call: TRBJ2-5

cdr3_aa: CASSMWGGESNQPQHF
v_call: TRBV19
j_call: TRBJ1-5

cdr3_aa: CASSLGQGAFYEQYF
v_call: TRBV6-5
j_call: TRBJ2-7

cdr3_aa: CASSFTSGGTGELFF
v_call: TRBV5-1
j_call: TRBJ2-2

cdr3_aa: CAISLHRVGGYGYTF
v_call: TRBV10-3
j_call: TRBJ1-2

cdr3_aa: CASSDGGQGIGKLFF
v_call: TRBV6-6
j_call: TRBJ1-4

cdr3_aa: CASSYGYGQPQHF
v_call: TRBV6-5
j_call: TRBJ1-5

cdr3_aa: CASSRRQVTSNQPQHF
v_call: TRBV18
j_call: TRBJ1-5

cdr3_aa: CASSYGTGSPYEQYF
v_call: TRBV6-5
j_call: TRBJ2-7

cdr3_aa: CASSQGTSGVYEQYF
v_call: TRBV5-1
j_call: TRBJ2-7

cdr3_aa: CASRPTGGSYEQYF
v_call: TRBV7-2
j_call: TRBJ2-7

cdr3_aa: CASSPGQETQYF
v_call: TRBV7-2
j_call: TRBJ2-5

cdr3_aa: CASSYRGETEAFF
v_call: TRBV6-5
j_call: TRBJ1-1

cdr3_aa: CASSFPVEGRSTDTQYF
v_call: TRBV11-2
j_call: TRBJ2-3

cdr3_aa: CASSPWTGGLNEKLFF
v_call: TRBV18
j_call: TRBJ1-4

cdr3_aa: CASSLEFGRGSTQYF
v_call: TRBV7-2
j_call: TRBJ2-3

cdr3_aa: CASSSVGGGTGEYYEQYF
v_call: TRBV28
j_call: TRBJ2-7

cdr3_aa: CASSLGVGGPTYEQYF
v_call: TRBV5-6
j_call: TRBJ2-7

cdr3_aa: CAISVGQGENYGYTF
v_call: TRBV10-3
j_call: TRBJ1-2

cdr3_aa: CASSDGSGYVTAFF
v_call: TRBV28
j_call: TRBJ1-1

cdr3_aa: CASSPDVGRGVNEQFF
v_call: TRBV7-3
j_call: TRBJ2-1